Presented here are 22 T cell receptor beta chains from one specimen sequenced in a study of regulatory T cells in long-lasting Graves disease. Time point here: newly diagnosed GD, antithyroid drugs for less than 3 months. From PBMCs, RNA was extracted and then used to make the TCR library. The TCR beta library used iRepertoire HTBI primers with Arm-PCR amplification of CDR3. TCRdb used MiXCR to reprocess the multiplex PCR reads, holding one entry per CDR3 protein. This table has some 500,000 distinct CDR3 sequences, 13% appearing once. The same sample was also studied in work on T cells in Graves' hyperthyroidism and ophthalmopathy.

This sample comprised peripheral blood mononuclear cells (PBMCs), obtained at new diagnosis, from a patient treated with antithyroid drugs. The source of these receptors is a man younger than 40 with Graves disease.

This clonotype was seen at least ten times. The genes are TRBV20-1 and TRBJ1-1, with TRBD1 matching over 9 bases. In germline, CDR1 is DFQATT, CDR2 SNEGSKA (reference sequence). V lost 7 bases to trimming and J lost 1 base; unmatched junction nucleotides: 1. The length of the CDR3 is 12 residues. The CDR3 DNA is TGCAGTGGGACAGGGGCGAACACTGAAGCTTTCTTT. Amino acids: CSGTGANTEAFF.

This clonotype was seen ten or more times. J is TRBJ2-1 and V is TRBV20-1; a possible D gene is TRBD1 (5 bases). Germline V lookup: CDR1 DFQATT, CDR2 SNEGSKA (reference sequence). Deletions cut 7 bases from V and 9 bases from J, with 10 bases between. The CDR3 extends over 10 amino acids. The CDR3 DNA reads TGCAGTGTAGTTAGGGGTGAGCAGTTCTTC. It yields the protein CSVVRGEQFF.

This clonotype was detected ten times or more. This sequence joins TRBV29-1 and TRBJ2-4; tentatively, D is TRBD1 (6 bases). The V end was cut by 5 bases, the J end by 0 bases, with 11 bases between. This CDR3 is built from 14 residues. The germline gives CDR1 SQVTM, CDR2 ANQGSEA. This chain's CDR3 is CSVHSGEAKNIQYF. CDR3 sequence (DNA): TGCAGCGTTCACTCAGGGGAAGCCAAAAACATTCAGTACTTC. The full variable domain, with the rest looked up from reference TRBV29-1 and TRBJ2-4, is SAVISQKPSRDICQRGTSLTIQCQVDSQVTMMFWYRQQPGQSLTLIATANQGSEATYESGFVIDKFPISRPNLTFSTLTVSNMSPEDSSIYLCSVHSGEAKNIQYFGAGTRLSVL.

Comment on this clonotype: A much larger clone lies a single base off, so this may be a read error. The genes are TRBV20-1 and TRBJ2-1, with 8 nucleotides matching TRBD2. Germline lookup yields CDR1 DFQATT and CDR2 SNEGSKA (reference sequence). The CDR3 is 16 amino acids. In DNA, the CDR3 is TGCAGGGCTACCCGAGGATTTGCGGGAGGTCGTAGTGAGCAGTTCTTC. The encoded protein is CRATRGFAGGRSEQFF.

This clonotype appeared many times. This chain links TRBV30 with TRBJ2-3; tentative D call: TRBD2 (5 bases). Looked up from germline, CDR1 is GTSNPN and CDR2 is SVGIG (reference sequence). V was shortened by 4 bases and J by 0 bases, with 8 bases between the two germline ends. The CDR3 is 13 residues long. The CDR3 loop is CAWTRGSTDTQYF. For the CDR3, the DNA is TGTGCCTGGACTCGGGGTAGCACAGATACGCAGTATTTT.

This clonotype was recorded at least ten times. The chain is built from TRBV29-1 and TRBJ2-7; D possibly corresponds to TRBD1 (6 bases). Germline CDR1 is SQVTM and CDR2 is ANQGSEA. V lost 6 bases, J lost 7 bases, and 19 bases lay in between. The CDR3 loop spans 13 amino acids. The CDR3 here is CSVGTTLIGEQYF. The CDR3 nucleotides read TGCAGCGTGGGGACAACACTGATCGGGGAGCAGTACTTC.

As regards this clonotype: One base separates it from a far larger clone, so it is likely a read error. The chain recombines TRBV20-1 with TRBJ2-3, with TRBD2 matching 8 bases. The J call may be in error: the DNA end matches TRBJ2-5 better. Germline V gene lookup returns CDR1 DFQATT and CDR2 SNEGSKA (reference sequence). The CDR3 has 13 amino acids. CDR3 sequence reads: CSAPPTGGGAQYF. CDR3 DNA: TGCAGTGCCCCTCCTACGGGAGGGGGGGCCCAGTACTTC.

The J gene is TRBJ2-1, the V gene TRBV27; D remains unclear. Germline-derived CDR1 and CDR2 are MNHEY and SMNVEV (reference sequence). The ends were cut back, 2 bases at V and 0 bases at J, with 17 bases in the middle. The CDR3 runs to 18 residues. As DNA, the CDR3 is TGTGCCAGCAGTTTAGCTTTCGGTAACGCGAGCTCCTACAATGAGCAGTTCTTC. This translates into CASSLAFGNASSYNEQFF.

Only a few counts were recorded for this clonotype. CDR3 coding DNA: TGTGCCAGCAGCCGGGAGACAGCCTATAATTCACCCCTCCACTTT. Its protein product is CASSRETAYNSPLHF. The V call is TRBV11-2, the J call TRBJ1-6; tentatively, D is TRBD1 (5 bases). The V gene lost 5 bases and the J gene lost 2 bases, with 10 bases spanning the gap. Germline-derived CDR1 and CDR2 are SGHAT and FQNNGV. The CDR3 is 15 residues long.

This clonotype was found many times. The CDR3 loop is CAYKREGQETQYF. CDR3 sequence (DNA): TGTGCCTATAAGCGGGAGGGCCAAGAGACCCAGTACTTC. The chain joins TRBV28 to TRBJ2-5, with 10 bases matching TRBD2. This CDR3 is built from 13 residues. J lost 1 base, V lost 11 bases, and 4 bases had no gene match. CDR1 is MDHEN and CDR2 is SYDVKM in the germline V gene.

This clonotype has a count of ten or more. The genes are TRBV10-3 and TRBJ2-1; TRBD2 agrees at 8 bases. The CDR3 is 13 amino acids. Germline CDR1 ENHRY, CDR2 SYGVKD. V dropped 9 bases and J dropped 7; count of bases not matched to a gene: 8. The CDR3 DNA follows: TGTGCCATTAGCGGGGCCGCGGGGAATGAGCAGTTCTTC. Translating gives CAISGAAGNEQFF.

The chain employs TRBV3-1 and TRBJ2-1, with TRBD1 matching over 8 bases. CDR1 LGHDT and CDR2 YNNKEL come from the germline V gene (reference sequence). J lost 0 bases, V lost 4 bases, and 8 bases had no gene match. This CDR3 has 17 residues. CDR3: CASSPSTGGSSYNEQFF. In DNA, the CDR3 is TGTGCCAGCAGCCCCAGTACAGGGGGGAGCTCCTACAATGAGCAGTTCTTC.

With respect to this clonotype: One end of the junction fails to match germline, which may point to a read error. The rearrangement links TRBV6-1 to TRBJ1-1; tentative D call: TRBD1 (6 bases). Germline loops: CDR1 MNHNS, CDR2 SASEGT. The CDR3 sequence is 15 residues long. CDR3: CASVVGGTGNTKAFF. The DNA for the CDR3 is TGTGCCAGTGTGGTGGGGGGCACGGGGAACACTAAAGCTTTCTTT.

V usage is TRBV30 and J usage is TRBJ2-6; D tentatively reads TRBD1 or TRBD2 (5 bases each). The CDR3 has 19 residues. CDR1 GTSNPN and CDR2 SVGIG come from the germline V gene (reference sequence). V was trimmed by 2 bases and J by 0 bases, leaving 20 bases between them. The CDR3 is CAWSSPGRLGYSGANVLTF. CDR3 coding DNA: TGTGCCTGGAGTTCCCCGGGGCGGCTGGGATACTCTGGGGCCAACGTCCTGACTTTC.

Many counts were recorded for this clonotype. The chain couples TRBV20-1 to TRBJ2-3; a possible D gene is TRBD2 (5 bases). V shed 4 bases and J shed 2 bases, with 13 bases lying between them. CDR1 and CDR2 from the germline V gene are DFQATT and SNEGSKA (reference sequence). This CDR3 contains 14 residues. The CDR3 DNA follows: TGCAGTGCTACAAGCGGCAGTCCCACAGATACGCAGTATTTT. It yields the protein CSATSGSPTDTQYF.

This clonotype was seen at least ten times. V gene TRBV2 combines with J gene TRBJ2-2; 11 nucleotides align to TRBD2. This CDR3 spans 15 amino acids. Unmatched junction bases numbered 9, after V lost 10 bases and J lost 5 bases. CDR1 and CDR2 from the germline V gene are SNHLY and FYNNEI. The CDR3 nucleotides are TGTGCCACCCACCGACTAGCGGGATGGACCGGGGAGCTGTTTTTT. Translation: CATHRLAGWTGELFF. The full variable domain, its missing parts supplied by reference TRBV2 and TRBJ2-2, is EPEVTQTPSHQVTQMGQEVILRCVPISNHLYFYWYRQILGQKVEFLVSFYNNEISEKSEIFDDQFSVERPDGSNFTLKIRSTKLEDSAMYFCATHRLAGWTGELFFGEGSRLTVL.

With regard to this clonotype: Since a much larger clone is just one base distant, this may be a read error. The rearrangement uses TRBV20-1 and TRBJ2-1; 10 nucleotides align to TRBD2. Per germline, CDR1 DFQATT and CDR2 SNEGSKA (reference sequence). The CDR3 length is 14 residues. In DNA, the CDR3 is TGCAGTGCTCGAGGACTAGCGGAGATTAATGAGCAGTCCTTC. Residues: CSARGLAEINEQSF.

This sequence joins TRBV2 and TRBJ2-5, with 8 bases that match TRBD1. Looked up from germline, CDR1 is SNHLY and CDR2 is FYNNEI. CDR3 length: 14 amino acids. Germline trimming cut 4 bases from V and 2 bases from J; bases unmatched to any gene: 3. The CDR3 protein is CASSGHRGQETQYF. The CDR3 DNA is TGTGCCAGCAGTGGTCACAGGGGGCAAGAGACCCAGTACTTC. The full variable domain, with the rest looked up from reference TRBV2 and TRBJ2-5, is EPEVTQTPSHQVTQMGQEVILRCVPISNHLYFYWYRQILGQKVEFLVSFYNNEISEKSEIFDDQFSVERPDGSNFTLKIRSTKLEDSAMYFCASSGHRGQETQYFGPGTRLLVL.

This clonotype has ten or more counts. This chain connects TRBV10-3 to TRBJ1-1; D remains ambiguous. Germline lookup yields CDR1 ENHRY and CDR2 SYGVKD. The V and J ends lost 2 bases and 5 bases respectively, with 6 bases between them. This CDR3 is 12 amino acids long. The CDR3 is CAISEVETEAFF. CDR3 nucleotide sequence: TGTGCCATCAGTGAGGTTGAAACTGAAGCTTTCTTT.

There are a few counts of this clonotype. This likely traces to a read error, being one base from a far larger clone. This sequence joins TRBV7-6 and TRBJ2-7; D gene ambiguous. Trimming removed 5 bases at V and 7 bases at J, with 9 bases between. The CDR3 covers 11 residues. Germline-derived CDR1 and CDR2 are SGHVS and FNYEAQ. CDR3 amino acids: CASSPGHEQYF. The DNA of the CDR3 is TGTGCCAGCAGCCCAGGCCATGAGCAGTACTTC.

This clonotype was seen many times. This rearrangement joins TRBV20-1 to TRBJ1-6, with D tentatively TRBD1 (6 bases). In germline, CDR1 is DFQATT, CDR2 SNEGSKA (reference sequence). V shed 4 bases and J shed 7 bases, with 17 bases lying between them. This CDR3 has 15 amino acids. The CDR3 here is CSATPDGGGNSPLHF. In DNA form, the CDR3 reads TGCAGTGCTACCCCGGACGGGGGCGGAAATTCACCCCTCCACTTT.

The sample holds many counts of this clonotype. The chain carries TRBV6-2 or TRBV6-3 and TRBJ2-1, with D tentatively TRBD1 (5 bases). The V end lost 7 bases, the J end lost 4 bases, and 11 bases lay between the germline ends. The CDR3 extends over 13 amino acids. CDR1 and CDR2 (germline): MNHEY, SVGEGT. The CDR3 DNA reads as TGTGCCAGCAAGGAGCAGGGTTACAATGAGCAGTTCTTC. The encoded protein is CASKEQGYNEQFF.